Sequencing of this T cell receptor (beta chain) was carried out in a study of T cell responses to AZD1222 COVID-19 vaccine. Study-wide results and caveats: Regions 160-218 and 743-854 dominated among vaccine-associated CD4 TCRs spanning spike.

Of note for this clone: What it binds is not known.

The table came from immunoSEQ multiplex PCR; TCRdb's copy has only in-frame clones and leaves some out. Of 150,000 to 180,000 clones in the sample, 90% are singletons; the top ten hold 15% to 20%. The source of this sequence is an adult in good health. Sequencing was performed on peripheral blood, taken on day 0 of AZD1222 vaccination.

CDR3 sequence (DNA): TGCGCCAGCAGCCACCTCCACGGAGCGGGGGGCGGTTCGGGAGAGACCCAGTACTTC. Amino acids: CASSHLHGAGGGSGETQYF. The chain uses TRBV4-3 and TRBJ2-5; 9 nucleotides match TRBD2. This CDR3 region has 19 residues. Germline values: CDR1 LGHNA, CDR2 YSLEER. V lost 3 bases and J lost 4; bases outside the gene matches: 18.